This T cell receptor beta chain was identified in a study of blood T cell repertoires in COVID-19. Using immunoSEQ multiplex PCR, the repertoire was profiled, and TCRdb retains in-frame clones only, with some absent. The sample holds tens of thousands of clones; roughly 80% are singletons and the top ten take 13% to 15%. The V and J ends lost 0 bases and 7 bases, in that order; junction bases with no gene match: 9. The CDR3 totals 15 residues. Germline lookup yields CDR1 SGDLS and CDR2 YYNGEE. The sequencing sample was made of peripheral blood. The TCR sequence derives from a human donor with acute or convalescent COVID-19. The donor label of this sample is uncertain. V and J are TRBV9 and TRBJ1-1, with TRBD1 identical over 7 bases. Written as DNA, the CDR3 is TGTGCCAGCAGCGTAGGAACGGGACAGACGTTTGAAGCTTTCTTT. Its protein product is CASSVGTGQTFEAFF.